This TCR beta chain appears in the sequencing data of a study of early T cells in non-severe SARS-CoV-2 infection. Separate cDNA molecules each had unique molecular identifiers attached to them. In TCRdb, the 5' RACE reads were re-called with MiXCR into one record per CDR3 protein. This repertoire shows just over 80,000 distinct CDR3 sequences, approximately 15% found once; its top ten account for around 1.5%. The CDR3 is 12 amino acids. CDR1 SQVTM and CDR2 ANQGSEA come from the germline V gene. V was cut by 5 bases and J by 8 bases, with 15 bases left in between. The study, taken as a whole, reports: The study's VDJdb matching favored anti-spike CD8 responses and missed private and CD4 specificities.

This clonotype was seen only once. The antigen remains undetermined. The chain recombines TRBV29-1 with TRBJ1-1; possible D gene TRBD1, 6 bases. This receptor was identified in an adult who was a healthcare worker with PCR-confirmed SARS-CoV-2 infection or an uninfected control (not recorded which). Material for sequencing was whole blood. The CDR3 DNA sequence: TGCAGCGTTACGGGGGGCAGCCTCGAAGCTTTCTTT. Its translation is CSVTGGSLEAFF.